This entry concerns a single T cell receptor beta chain. This CDR3 spans 13 amino acids. The germline gives CDR1 SGHTA, CDR2 FQGTGA. The V and J ends lost 4 bases and 4 bases respectively, with 8 bases between them. Per the original data handling: Reference gene primer amplification in the assay estimated nucleated cell counts. Produced via immunoSEQ multiplex PCR; TCRdb's table is partial and in-frame only. The V and J calls and the clone size are those of that table, but D and trimming were determined from the DNA. The table includes some 180,000 clones, roughly four fifths detected once. This sample was taken from a study of blood T cell repertoires in COVID-19.

The TCR originated in a woman older than 75 with acute or convalescent COVID-19. Sequencing was done on a sample of peripheral blood. The J gene is TRBJ2-1, the V gene TRBV7-3; D call uncertain. CDR3 bases: TGTGCCAGCAGCTCCGGGTCGTACAATGAGCAGTTCTTC. Encoded protein: CASSSGSYNEQFF. Complete variable domain (other parts from reference TRBV7-3 and TRBJ2-1): GAGVSQTPSNKVTEKGKYVELRCDPISGHTALYWYRQSLGQGPEFLIYFQGTGAADDSGLPNDRFFAVRPEGSVSTLKIQRTERGDSAVYLCASSSGSYNEQFFGPGTRLTVL.